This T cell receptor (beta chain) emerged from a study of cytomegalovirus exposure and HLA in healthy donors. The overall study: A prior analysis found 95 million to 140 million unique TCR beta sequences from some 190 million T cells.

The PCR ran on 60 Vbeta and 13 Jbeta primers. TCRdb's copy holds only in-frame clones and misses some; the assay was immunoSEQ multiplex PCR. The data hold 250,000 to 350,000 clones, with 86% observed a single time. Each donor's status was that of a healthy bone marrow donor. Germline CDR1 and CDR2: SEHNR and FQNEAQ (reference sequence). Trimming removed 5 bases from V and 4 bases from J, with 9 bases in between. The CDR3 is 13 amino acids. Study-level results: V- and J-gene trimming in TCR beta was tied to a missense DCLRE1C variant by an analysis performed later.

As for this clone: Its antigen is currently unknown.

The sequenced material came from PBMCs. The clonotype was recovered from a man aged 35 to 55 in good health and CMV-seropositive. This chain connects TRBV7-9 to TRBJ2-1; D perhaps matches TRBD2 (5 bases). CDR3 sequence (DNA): TGTGCCAGCAGCGCCGGAGGTTACAATGAGCAGTTCTTC. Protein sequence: CASSAGGYNEQFF.